These 26 T cell receptor beta chains were all obtained from the same sample, sequenced in a study of neurological immune-mediated disorders. TCRdb processed the 5' RACE reads anew with MiXCR; each CDR3 protein has one entry. This sample has 25,000 to 35,000 distinct CDR3 sequences, with approximately 5.2% found just once. The sample comprised CD4+ T cells from blood. The receptors come from a woman aged 45-65 years in good health.

This clonotype appeared many times. DNA of the CDR3: TGTGCCAGCAGTGAAACCCCTAGCGGGAGAAGGTACGAGCAGTACTTC. It is translated as CASSETPSGRRYEQYF. The chain joins TRBV6-1 to TRBJ2-7; 10 nucleotides match TRBD2. V shed 2 bases and J 4 bases; nucleotides not matched to a gene: 8. CDR1 is MNHNS and CDR2 is SASEGT in the germline V gene. CDR3 size: 16 residues.

This clonotype came up many times. This chain links TRBV5-1 with TRBJ2-1; D call uncertain. This CDR3 has 15 amino acids. With 0 bases removed from V and 1 base from J, the gap between germline ends came to 8 bases. CDR1 and CDR2 (germline): SGHRS, YFSETQ. Written as DNA, the CDR3 is TGCGCCAGCAGCTTGGTGGCAGGTTCCTACAATGAGCAGTTCTTC. It yields the protein CASSLVAGSYNEQFF.

This clonotype has a count of ten or more. The chain uses TRBV6-5 and TRBJ2-1; 7 bases align to TRBD1. J lost 1 base, V lost 4 bases, and 10 bases had no gene match. Germline CDR1 is MNHEY and CDR2 is SVGAGI. The CDR3 is 17 residues long. This CDR3 reads CASSSHRGRGSYNEQFF. CDR3 coding DNA: TGTGCCAGCAGTTCCCACAGGGGTCGAGGATCCTACAATGAGCAGTTCTTC.

This clonotype was detected many times. The V gene is TRBV20-1, the J gene TRBJ2-7; 7 nucleotides match TRBD2. This CDR3 is built from 14 residues. Germline loops: CDR1 DFQATT, CDR2 SNEGSKA (reference sequence). V lost 1 base and J lost 1; bases outside the gene matches: 4. The chain's CDR3 is CSARGEGGSYEQYF. The CDR3 nucleotides read TGCAGTGCTAGAGGGGAGGGCGGGTCCTACGAGCAGTACTTC.

This clonotype was picked up many times. The chain uses TRBV5-1 and TRBJ1-1; D is unclear. The CDR3 extends over 13 amino acids. Per germline, CDR1 SGHRS and CDR2 YFSETQ. Deletions cut 0 bases from V and 6 bases from J, with 9 bases between. CDR3 loop: CASSLDMGPEAFF. In nucleotides, the CDR3 is TGCGCCAGCAGCTTGGATATGGGCCCTGAAGCTTTCTTT.

This clonotype was detected ten times or more. V is TRBV5-6 and J is TRBJ1-5, with a tentative D call TRBD1 (5 bases). Per the germline V gene, CDR1 is SGHDT and CDR2 is YYEEEE. The V and J ends lost 3 bases and 4 bases respectively, with 14 bases between them. The CDR3 runs to 15 residues. In DNA form, the CDR3 reads TGTGCCAGCAGCTCGGGATCGTGGGGGAATCAGCCCCAGCATTTT. It yields the protein CASSSGSWGNQPQHF.

The sample holds many counts of this clonotype. The chain employs TRBV9 and TRBJ2-6; the D gene could be TRBD1 or TRBD2 (5 bases each). The CDR3 length is 16 residues. CDR1 is SGDLS, CDR2 YYNGEE, per germline. V was pared by 4 bases and J by 11 bases, with 22 bases between. Here the CDR3 DNA reads TGTGCCAGCAGCAACAAGGACTCAGGGTTACCAGACGTCCTGACTTTC. It specifies CASSNKDSGLPDVLTF.

This rearrangement joins TRBV5-1 to TRBJ2-3, with D tentatively TRBD2 (6 bases). From germline, CDR1 is SGHRS and CDR2 YFSETQ. V lost 3 bases, J lost 1 base, and 24 bases lay in between. CDR3 size: 19 residues. DNA for the CDR3: TGCGCCAGCAGCTCCGGATTGGCAGGAGGGGCGGCTGGCACAGATACGCAGTATTTT. Translated, it gives CASSSGLAGGAAGTDTQYF.

This chain uses TRBV6-5 with TRBJ2-7; D is uncertain. With 5 bases removed from V and 5 bases from J, the gap between germline ends came to 10 bases. In germline, CDR1 is MNHEY, CDR2 SVGAGI. The CDR3 contains 12 residues. CDR3 sequence (DNA): TGTGCCAGCAGTGGAGTTCGCCACGAGCAGTACTTC. Translating gives CASSGVRHEQYF.

This clonotype has ten or more counts. The rearrangement links TRBV24-1 to TRBJ2-2; D tentatively reads TRBD1 or TRBD2 (5 bases each). The germline CDR1 and CDR2 sequences are KGHDR and SFDVKD. CDR3 length: 13 residues. Trimming stripped 9 bases from V and 3 bases from J, with 10 bases between. The CDR3 DNA follows: TGTGCCACCGAGGGGATTTACACCGGGGAGCTGTTTTTT. Translating gives CATEGIYTGELFF.

This clonotype was found many times. The chain couples TRBV5-1 to TRBJ2-6; D uncertain. In germline, CDR1 is SGHRS, CDR2 YFSETQ. V was pared by 4 bases and J by 2 bases, with 4 bases between. This CDR3 region has 13 residues. The CDR3 reads CASSGAGANVLTF. As DNA, the CDR3 is TGCGCCAGCAGCGGGGCTGGGGCCAACGTCCTGACTTTC.

This clonotype occurred many times. This chain joins TRBV28 and TRBJ1-6; D not certain. Germline V gene sequence: CDR1 MDHEN, CDR2 SYDVKM. Trimming cost V 6 bases and J 14 bases, with 8 bases left between them. The CDR3 length is 10 residues. The CDR3 coding sequence is TGTGCCAGCAGCCAGAGAACCCTCCACTTT. Amino acids: CASSQRTLHF.

This clonotype occurred many times. This chain connects TRBV5-1 to TRBJ1-2, with 9 bases aligning to TRBD1. CDR1 is SGHRS and CDR2 is YFSETQ in the germline V gene. The CDR3 is made up of 15 amino acids. V dropped 0 bases and J dropped 3; count of bases not matched to a gene: 3. CDR3 protein: CASSLARQGDYGYTF. In nucleotides, the CDR3 is TGCGCCAGCAGCTTGGCCAGACAGGGGGACTATGGCTACACCTTC.

In this sample, this clonotype turned up many times. A much larger clone lies a single base off, so this may be a read error. V usage is TRBV11-2 and J usage is TRBJ2-5; no clear D gene. Germline V gene sequence: CDR1 SGHAT, CDR2 FQNNGV. The CDR3 totals 12 residues. Trimming shortened V by 5 bases and J by 11 bases, and 15 bases separated the two germline ends. DNA for the CDR3: TGTGCCAGCAGCCACCAAGGTTTCGGTCAGTACTTC. It yields the protein CASSHQGFGQYF.

The chain has TRBV7-6 and TRBJ2-1; maybe TRBD1 (5 bases). In germline, CDR1 is SGHVS, CDR2 FNYEAQ. The CDR3 is 13 residues long. Trimming took 2 bases from V and 8 from J, leaving 10 bases between them. The CDR3 sequence: CASSLSRQYEQFF. The CDR3 DNA follows: TGTGCCAGCAGCTTATCTCGACAGTATGAGCAGTTCTTC.

This clonotype was recorded at least ten times. This chain uses TRBV20-1 with TRBJ2-1; TRBD1 or TRBD2 may be the D gene (6 bases each). CDR3 length equals 15 residues. Trimming took off 8 bases at V and 2 bases at J, with 19 bases between the two ends. Germline V gene data show CDR1 as DFQATT and CDR2 as SNEGSKA (reference sequence). The CDR3, as DNA: TGCAGTCCCCAGGGGCGGGGCAGGACCTACAATGAGCAGTTCTTC. Translated, it gives CSPQGRGRTYNEQFF.

This clonotype has a count of ten or more. V is TRBV27 and J is TRBJ2-3; TRBD1 matches 9 bases. The V segment lost 4 bases and the J segment 3 bases; nucleotides outside the gene matches: 8. Germline values: CDR1 MNHEY, CDR2 SMNVEV (reference sequence). The CDR3 totals 16 residues. CDR3 loop: CASSSPRGQGTDTQYF. The CDR3 region has the DNA TGTGCCAGCAGTTCCCCTAGGGGACAGGGAACAGATACGCAGTATTTT.

This clonotype was seen many times. CDR3 region: CASSRGGIIYEQYF. The DNA of the CDR3 is TGTGCCAGCTCACGAGGGGGCATAATCTACGAGCAGTACTTC. The chain joins TRBV18 to TRBJ2-7, with TRBD1 matching over 7 bases. Germline assignment: CDR1 KGHSH and CDR2 LQKENI. The CDR3 has 14 amino acids. V trimming: 4 bases; J trimming: 3 bases; junction bases outside the gene matches: 6.

This clonotype was found many times. This chain connects TRBV9 to TRBJ2-3, with a tentative D call TRBD1 (5 bases). Trimming pared 0 bases from V and 1 base from J, leaving 9 bases between. The germline gives CDR1 SGDLS, CDR2 YYNGEE. The CDR3 extends over 15 amino acids. The CDR3 region has the DNA TGTGCCAGCAGCGTAGCAGGGCAGGGCACAGATACGCAGTATTTT. It yields the protein CASSVAGQGTDTQYF.

This clonotype occurred many times. The rearrangement links TRBV5-8 to TRBJ1-2; 7 positions match TRBD1. Germline V lookup: CDR1 SGHTS, CDR2 YDEGEE. With 1 base clipped from V and 6 bases from J, the junction kept 15 bases outside the gene matches. This CDR3 has 17 residues. CDR3 coding DNA: TGTGCCAGCAGCTTGAGCATACCAGGGACAGAAAGTCATGGCTACACCTTC. Its translation is CASSLSIPGTESHGYTF.

This clonotype was recorded at least ten times. The chain combines TRBV12-3 or TRBV12-4 with TRBJ2-3; 11 nucleotides agree with TRBD1. V was pared by 6 bases and J by 1 base, with 6 bases of the junction left unmatched. The CDR3 is 16 residues long. CDR3 sequence (DNA): TGTGCCAGCAGCCTCGGACAGGGGGCAGGCACAGATACGCAGTATTTT. Protein: CASSLGQGAGTDTQYF.

This clonotype came up many times. The CDR3 here is CASSYEGGRQYF. The CDR3 DNA sequence: TGTGCCAGCAGTTACGAGGGGGGGCGCCAGTACTTC. This chain joins TRBV6-6 and TRBJ2-5; D is possibly TRBD2 (7 bases). V lost 2 bases and J lost 10, with 11 bases in between. There are 12 residues in the CDR3. Germline CDR1 and CDR2: MNHNY and SVGAGI (reference sequence).

This clonotype was seen many times. The rearrangement uses TRBV7-8 and TRBJ2-7, with 8 nucleotides matching TRBD2. J lost 6 bases, V lost 6 bases, and 7 bases had no gene match. Germline V gene lookup returns CDR1 SGHVS and CDR2 FQNEAQ. The CDR3 covers 13 residues. CDR3 sequence (DNA): TGTGCCAGCAGGTCCCCGGGACTAGGCGAGCAGTACTTC. This gives the protein CASRSPGLGEQYF.

This clonotype was observed at least ten times. At one end, the junction sequence differs from germline, possibly due to a read error. The rearrangement uses TRBV7-9 and TRBJ1-2, with D possibly TRBD1 on 6 matching bases. Germline assignment: CDR1 SEHNR and CDR2 FQNEAQ (reference sequence). This CDR3 has 15 residues. The chain's CDR3 is CASSVAGVRGYGYTF. In nucleotides, the CDR3 is TGTGCCAGCAGCGTAGCTGGGGTCAGGGGCTATGGCTACACCTTC.

This clonotype was observed many times. This sequence joins TRBV5-6 and TRBJ1-1; TRBD1 matches 7 bases. Germline CDR1 is SGHDT and CDR2 is YYEEEE. The CDR3 length is 14 residues. V lost 4 bases and J lost 5; bases outside the gene matches: 8. The DNA for the CDR3 is TGTGCCAGCAGCCGTCTCACAGGGGAGACTGAAGCTTTCTTT. Translated: CASSRLTGETEAFF.

In this sample, this clonotype turned up many times. This chain connects TRBV25-1 to TRBJ1-1; D ambiguous. The CDR3 runs to 13 residues. Germline V gene data show CDR1 as MGHDK and CDR2 as SYGVNS. The V gene lost 8 bases and the J gene lost 1 base, with 11 bases spanning the gap. For the CDR3, the DNA is TGTGCCAGCGCCCGAACGGGGAACACTGAAGCTTTCTTT. Protein sequence: CASARTGNTEAFF. The whole variable domain, filled in from reference TRBV25-1 and TRBJ1-1, reads EADIYQTPRYLVIGTGKKITLECSQTMGHDKMYWYQQDPGMELHLIHYSYGVNSTEKGDLSSESTVSRIRTEHFPLTLESARPSHTSQYLCASARTGNTEAFFGQGTRLTVV.